This passage covers 10 T cell receptor beta chains from one sample sequenced in a study of shared clonotypes between healthy human individuals. Repertoires were generated with immunoSEQ multiplex PCR, while TCRdb's copy carries only in-frame clones and drops some. The sample holds fewer than 850,000 clones, about two thirds seen once. The specimen was memory CD4+ T cells sorted from blood. This sample's subset: CD45RA-negative fraction. All receptors derive from a woman aged 30 to 39 in good health.

V gene TRBV19 combines with J gene TRBJ1-5, with 11 bases matching TRBD1. CDR3 size: 16 residues. V dropped 5 bases and J dropped 7; count of bases not matched to a gene: 10. Looked up from germline, CDR1 is LNHDA and CDR2 is SQIVND (reference sequence). CDR3 amino acids: CASSAQGQGGPQPQHF. The CDR3 DNA reads as TGTGCCAGTAGTGCTCAGGGACAGGGGGGACCCCAGCCCCAGCATTTT.

The V gene is TRBV30, the J gene TRBJ2-1, with D tentatively TRBD2 (5 bases). The CDR3 spans 15 residues. The germline CDR1 and CDR2 sequences are GTSNPN and SVGIG (reference sequence). V was shortened by 2 bases and J by 3 bases, with 14 bases between the two germline ends. CDR3 sequence: CAWSSLADFYNEQFF. The CDR3 DNA follows: TGTGCCTGGAGTTCCCTAGCAGACTTCTACAATGAGCAGTTCTTC.

This clone was counted once. The V call is TRBV2, the J call TRBJ1-2, with D perhaps TRBD1 (5 bases). Germline CDR1 SNHLY, CDR2 FYNNEI. Deletions cut 7 bases from V and 0 bases from J, with 24 bases between. The CDR3 is 18 amino acids. The CDR3 loop reads CASTQFRGNILPNYGYTF. The CDR3 DNA reads TGTGCCAGCACTCAGTTCCGGGGGAATATATTACCTAACTATGGCTACACCTTC.

The chain is built from TRBV10-3 and TRBJ2-1, with D possibly matching TRBD2 (5 bases). V lost 2 bases to trimming and J lost 0 bases, with 11 bases between them. In germline, CDR1 is ENHRY, CDR2 SYGVKD. The CDR3 length is 16 residues. The CDR3 sequence: CAISETSGGSYNEQFF. The CDR3 nucleotides read TGTGCCATCAGTGAGACATCTGGAGGCTCCTACAATGAGCAGTTCTTC.

Here the CDR3 reads CASSLTVAGMGYTF. CDR3 in DNA: TGTGCCAGCAGCTTAACAGTAGCAGGGATGGGCTACACCTTC. The chain links TRBV7-2 to TRBJ1-2; a possible D gene is TRBD1 (5 bases). Trimming cost V 2 bases and J 8 bases, with 15 bases left between them. Germline assignment: CDR1 SGHTA and CDR2 FQGNSA. The CDR3 length is 14 residues.

The chain links TRBV6-5 to TRBJ1-1; tentative D call: TRBD1 (5 bases). The CDR3 has 13 residues. Germline loops: CDR1 MNHEY, CDR2 SVGAGI. Trimming left V 7 bases short and J 3 bases short, with 12 bases between. The CDR3 here is CASMQGAHTEAFF. The CDR3 DNA reads TGTGCCAGCATGCAGGGAGCGCACACTGAAGCTTTCTTT.

The chain employs TRBV30 and TRBJ2-3; 12 positions match TRBD1. This CDR3 is built from 15 residues. Unmatched junction bases numbered 5, after V lost 1 base and J lost 6 bases. Looked up from germline, CDR1 is GTSNPN and CDR2 is SVGIG (reference sequence). The DNA for the CDR3 is TGTGCCTGGAGTGGGGGGACAGGGGGCTTGGATACGCAGTATTTT. This gives the protein CAWSGGTGGLDTQYF.

This clone has a handful of counts. This chain links TRBV11-2 with TRBJ2-7; D may match TRBD1 or TRBD2 (5 bases each). CDR3 size: 12 residues. Germline-derived CDR1 and CDR2 are SGHAT and FQNNGV. Trimming stripped 10 bases from V and 0 bases from J, with 10 bases between. This CDR3 is CATSGPSYEQYF. The CDR3 nucleotides are TGTGCCACCTCGGGGCCCTCCTACGAGCAGTACTTC.

The chain links TRBV2 to TRBJ2-1, with 10 bases that match TRBD2. The CDR3 is 16 amino acids. The germline V gene has CDR1 SNHLY and CDR2 FYNNEI. V dropped 4 bases and J dropped 8; count of bases not matched to a gene: 11. CDR3 loop: CASSGLSSSGSHEQFF. CDR3 DNA: TGTGCCAGCAGTGGTTTGTCGTCTAGCGGGAGTCATGAGCAGTTCTTC.

V gene TRBV19 combines with J gene TRBJ1-2, with TRBD1 identical over 10 bases. This CDR3 is 13 amino acids long. From germline, CDR1 is LNHDA and CDR2 SQIVND (reference sequence). Trimming at V came to 5 bases and at J to 8 bases, leaving 5 bases not matched to a gene. The DNA of the CDR3 is TGTGCCAGTAGTCTCCGGACAGGGGGAGGCTACACCTTC. The encoded protein is CASSLRTGGGYTF.